The 13 T cell receptor beta chains reported below all come from one sample, sequenced in a study of blood T cell repertoires in COVID-19. Assay: immunoSEQ multiplex PCR; the TCRdb copy retains only in-frame clones and omits some. The sample includes about 280,000 clones, roughly 85% seen only once; the top ten take 4.5% to 5.5%. The source material was peripheral blood. These receptors all come from a man aged 50 to 59 with active or convalescent COVID-19.

The CDR3 DNA reads as TGTGCCAGCAGTTTTGGACTAGCGGGATATTCAGATACGCAGTATTTT. Protein: CASSFGLAGYSDTQYF. The chain is built from TRBV2 and TRBJ2-3; 12 bases fit TRBD2. The CDR3 covers 16 residues. V was clipped by 5 bases and J by 4 bases; unmatched bases: 7. Germline V gives CDR1 SNHLY, CDR2 FYNNEI.

This chain joins TRBV19 and TRBJ1-1, with D perhaps matching TRBD1 (6 bases). Deletions cut 3 bases from V and 0 bases from J, with 11 bases between. Per the germline V gene, CDR1 is LNHDA and CDR2 is SQIVND (reference sequence). The CDR3 is 15 amino acids. CDR3 sequence: CASSMKQGLNTEAFF. CDR3 nucleotide sequence: TGTGCCAGTAGTATGAAACAGGGCTTGAACACTGAAGCTTTCTTT.

This clone showed up just a few times. The chain links TRBV10-1 to TRBJ2-1; the match to TRBD1 covers 7 bases. The CDR3 has 16 residues. CDR1 and CDR2 from the germline V gene are WNHNN and SYGVQD (reference sequence). With 10 bases clipped from V and 7 bases from J, the junction kept 19 bases outside the gene matches. CDR3 DNA sequence: TGCGCCACCGCAGGGTCGTCAGGGGGTTCTAGAAATGAGCAGTTCTTC. It yields the protein CATAGSSGGSRNEQFF.

In its sample, this clone was seen once. V usage is TRBV4-3 and J usage is TRBJ1-4; TRBD1 might be the D (5 bases). The V end was cut by 0 bases, the J end by 8 bases, with 13 bases between. The CDR3 consists of 15 residues. Germline V gene sequence: CDR1 LGHNA, CDR2 YSLEER. As DNA, the CDR3 is TGCGCCAGCAGCCAAGATGGGGGGGATAAAGAAAAACTGTTTTTT. This encodes CASSQDGGDKEKLFF.

The rearrangement uses TRBV27 and TRBJ2-3; the match to TRBD1 covers 7 bases. Trimming removed 2 bases from V and 3 bases from J; junction bases left unmatched: 11. Germline V gene data show CDR1 as MNHEY and CDR2 as SMNVEV (reference sequence). The CDR3 loop spans 17 amino acids. CDR3 region: CASSLRGPGQWTDTQYF. The CDR3 DNA is TGTGCCAGCAGTTTAAGGGGCCCGGGACAGTGGACAGATACGCAGTATTTT.

A single count supports this clone. Additional DNA sequences in this sample encode the identical CDR3. The genes are TRBV6-5 and TRBJ2-5; D is ambiguous. Between the trimmed V and J ends, which lost 10 bases and 3 bases, there was a span of 6 bases. The germline V gene has CDR1 MNHEY and CDR2 SVGAGI. The CDR3 totals 10 residues. The CDR3 DNA reads as TGTGCCACCACAGAAGAGACCCAGTACTTC. This gives the protein CATTEETQYF.

The chain uses TRBV11-3 and TRBJ2-1, with 12 bases that match TRBD1. CDR3 size: 15 residues. The trim removed 5 bases at V and 7 bases at J, leaving 6 bases unmatched. CDR1 is SGHNT and CDR2 is YENEEA in the germline V gene. CDR3: CASSQGQGAWNEQFF. CDR3 coding DNA: TGTGCCAGCAGCCAGGGACAGGGGGCCTGGAATGAGCAGTTCTTC.

V and J are TRBV27 and TRBJ2-5; 7 positions agree with TRBD1. Germline loops: CDR1 MNHEY, CDR2 SMNVEV (reference sequence). The CDR3 is 15 residues long. J lost 1 base, V lost 6 bases, and 8 bases had no gene match. The CDR3 DNA reads TGTGCCAGCAGACCTGCGGCAGGGGGCCAAGAGACCCAGTACTTC. It translates to CASRPAAGGQETQYF.

This chain links TRBV2 with TRBJ1-1; the D gene is possibly TRBD1 (6 bases). The germline V and J ends were trimmed by 11 bases and 0 bases, with 19 bases remaining between them. From germline, CDR1 is SNHLY and CDR2 FYNNEI. This CDR3 has 15 amino acids. The CDR3 reads CASGPPQGLNTEAFF. In nucleotides, the CDR3 is TGTGCCTCCGGACCCCCACAGGGATTGAACACTGAAGCTTTCTTT.

The V call is TRBV3-1 (or the pseudogene TRBV3-2), the J call TRBJ1-1; D perhaps matches TRBD1 (5 bases). Looked up from germline, CDR1 is LGHDT and CDR2 is YNNKEL (reference sequence). The CDR3 runs to 14 residues. Deletions cut 4 bases from V and 4 bases from J, with 13 bases between. DNA of the CDR3: TGTGCCAGCAGCCTCACGGGGGGGGTCACTGAAGCTTTCTTT. It codes for CASSLTGGVTEAFF.

This clone has just a few counts. The rearrangement links TRBV5-1 to TRBJ2-7; 14 bases agree with TRBD2. The CDR3 has 16 residues. V shed 0 bases, J shed 6 bases, and the junction held 5 bases outside the gene matches. The V gene's germline CDR1 is SGHRS and CDR2 YFSETQ. Here the CDR3 DNA reads TGCGCCAGCAGCTTGGGGTCGACTAGCGGGAGGGTCGAGCAGTACTTC. Amino acids: CASSLGSTSGRVEQYF.

This CDR3 reads CASSHKLAGRSTGELFF. CDR3 DNA sequence: TGTGCCAGCAGCCACAAACTAGCGGGAAGATCTACCGGGGAGCTGTTTTTT. The chain couples TRBV3-1 (or the pseudogene TRBV3-2) to TRBJ2-2; 10 bases match TRBD2. CDR3 size: 17 residues. Germline V gene sequence: CDR1 LGHDT, CDR2 YNNKEL (reference sequence). V dropped 3 bases and J dropped 5; count of bases not matched to a gene: 9.

This chain joins TRBV2 and TRBJ2-7; 7 bases line up with TRBD1. The CDR3 sequence is 13 residues long. Losses at the gene ends were 7 bases for V and 4 bases for J; bases not matched to a gene: 7. Germline V CDR1 and CDR2: SNHLY, FYNNEI. CDR3 protein: CASTPLRGYEQYF. Written as DNA, the CDR3 is TGTGCCAGCACCCCCCTCAGGGGGTACGAGCAGTACTTC.